This T cell receptor beta chain appears in the sequencing data of a study of human T cells and chemical hapten exposure. Study background: The patients were mostly female; they had alopecia areata, totalis or universalis.

Of note for this clonotype: What it recognizes is unknown.

Regarding the study as a whole: More PT1 expanded TCRs went with higher patch test scores.

TCRdb reprocessed the RACE reads via MiXCR and lists one record per CDR3 protein. This table holds around 99,000 distinct CDR3 sequences, approximately 8.8% found once. CDR3 size: 15 residues. Germline lookup yields CDR1 MGHRA and CDR2 YSYEKL. Germline trimming cut 6 bases from V and 5 bases from J; bases unmatched to any gene: 6. Time point of the sample: patch test 2, 6 weeks after DPC sensitization. The treatment denotes: therapeutic diphenylcyclopropenone sensitization with weekly scalp DPC. Alopecia patients deemed DPC-suitable, aged 18 to 70, excluding pregnancy. This specimen consisted of whole blood, obtained in connection with sensitization to the hapten diphenylcyclopropenone (DPC). The V and J genes are TRBV4-1 and TRBJ2-1, with 11 bases matching TRBD2. This TCR derives from a woman aged 40 to 55 with alopecia areata. Some clones in this sample may be carry-over from other donors' samples. The CDR3 loop reads CASRPTSGGNNEQFF. The CDR3 DNA follows: TGCGCCAGCAGGCCTACTAGCGGGGGCAACAATGAGCAGTTCTTC.